This T cell receptor (beta chain) comes out of a study of T cells in lung cancer brain metastases (dated by TCRdb to the late 2010s). General notes on the study: Seventeen of the 20 patients had a history of tobacco use, with a median of approximately 36 pack-years. Most of the roughly 20 patients received no interval therapy between primary and metastasis resection. A median interval of about 48 weeks was observed between acquisition of the primary and brain metastasis specimens. TCR beta CDR3 repertoires were compared between fully resected primary non-small cell lung cancers and paired brain metastases. A cohort of roughly 20 patients was included, from whom approximately 40 specimens were contributed, with one primary lung lesion and one brain metastasis obtained from each patient. Patients had a median age at first diagnosis of 55 to 70 years, with about nine males and eleven to twelve females. The average DNA integrity number was 3.5 to 4 in both primary and metastatic specimens, and the two sites did not differ significantly. What the research found in general, with its limitations: Effects of preoperative corticosteroids on T cell infiltration in brain metastases could not be controlled. DNA fragmentation in the FFPE samples may have prevented recovery of the complete infiltrating T cell repertoire. In brain metastases, the ten most abundant clones accounted for a significantly larger fraction of the repertoire than in primaries, a finding that suggests clonal expansion. Most clones were lesion-specific, with limited overlap between paired lesions (mean Morisita index roughly 0.2). Compared with their paired primaries, brain metastases had significantly fewer unique productive clones (median approximately 1,500 versus 4,500).

From the cysteine through the phenylalanine, the CDR3 covers 14 amino acids. Only the CDR3 DNA is retained, 42 bases long and in frame from the first base. CDR1 and CDR2 are read off the germline V gene (reference sequence) as SGHAT and FQDESV. The trim is 5 bases for V and 5 bases for J, with a gap of 10 bases between the germline ends. Between 2.24 and 4.92 ug genomic DNA was input per sample, with paired samples receiving equal DNA input. TCR beta libraries were constructed with the immunoSEQ hsTCRbeta Kit, which uses multiplexed V and J gene primers in two PCR steps. Pooled libraries, together with positive and negative controls, were sequenced on an Illumina MiSeq with a 100-cycle paired-end protocol. The study's own analysis went as follows. Raw data were processed by the immunoSEQ vendor into normalized, annotated TCR beta repertoire reports. Richness was counted as unique clones by nucleotide sequence, and total richness was extrapolated with the iChao1 and Efron-Thisted estimators. Pielou's evenness, Simpson's index, top-ten clone proportional abundance, and Morisita overlap index were used to characterize and compare paired lesions. Here the immuneACCESS table is served through TCRdb, limited to in-frame sequences with V and J called. Missing clones are a known gap in these copies; in checked studies unresolved V genes cover under half, and the rest lacks a known reason. V, J and clone size are taken as reported in that table, and D and trimming were inferred from the DNA itself. Within this sample are 700 or so clones, with over 80% of them counted one time only. The top ten constitute under 8% of the sample.

Patients had resection either for delayed recurrence of a solitary brain metastasis or for synchronous oligometastatic disease. To avoid including cancers other than NSCLC, any patient with a history of multiple malignancies was excluded. Tumor areas were macrodissected from about five deparaffinized 10 um unstained sections under guidance from marked H&E slides. Every specimen was formalin-fixed and paraffin-embedded (FFPE). The AllPrep DNA/RNA FFPE Kit was used to extract genomic DNA. About this clone: The specificity of this receptor is unknown. Nothing much larger sits one base from this clone, and base qualities are not available.

The clonotype originates from a man in his sixties with non-small cell lung cancer that had spread to the brain. The sequencing input was tumor tissue from a brain metastasis. The cell subset or site label corresponds to: paired resected brain metastasis. The chain is encoded by TRBV11-1 joined to TRBJ1-6; confidence is insufficient to name the D gene. In nucleotide form, the sequence is TGTGCCAGCAGCATGGGAATGGATAATTCACCCCTCCACTTT. This yields the protein CASSMGMDNSPLHF.